This entry concerns a single T cell receptor (beta chain). This clone was found a few times. Its specific antigen is unknown. Base qualities are not recorded, but no much larger clone differs from it by a single base. This record belongs to a study of blood T cell repertoires in COVID-19 (dated by TCRdb to 2019 to 2021). Context from the whole study: Samples covering the acute and convalescent phases of COVID-19 were provided by collaborators in the United States, Italy and Spain. The repertoires were made available in a free public database intended to serve as a resource for research on the immune response to SARS-CoV-2. The material from the prospective study consisted of cDNA or gDNA derived from T cells, B-cell-depleted T cells, or PBMCs. Deeply sampled blood TCRbeta repertoires from subjects exposed to, actively infected with, or recovered from COVID-19 were included in the dataset. Sample metadata almost always included a de-identified subject ID, COVID-19 status, age in years and sex. Where available, HLA class I and class II types were obtained from metadata supplied by the sample provider rather than from assay-based typing. Samples came from the ongoing ImmuneRACE study (first 160 participants) plus 1,254 subjects from 6 global collaborators. Here is what the overall study found, with its caveats: How much clinical and demographic metadata was included differed by source and by participant, and the metadata was provided uncurated.

The immunoSEQ Assay, a bias-controlled multiplex PCR, was used to amplify TCRbeta CDR3 regions from genomic DNA. The paper's processing steps were these. Nucleated cell counts per sample were estimated from amplification of reference gene primers within the assay. Sequence reads were collapsed and filtered to measure the absolute abundance of every unique TCRbeta CDR3 rearrangement. For each sample, productive Simpson clonality was calculated as the square root of Simpson's diversity index across productive rearrangements. Here the immuneACCESS table is served through TCRdb, limited to in-frame sequences with V and J called. Missing clones are a known gap in these copies; in checked studies unresolved V genes cover under half, and the rest lacks a known reason. The V and J calls and clone size were taken over from that table, and D and trimming were inferred from the DNA. Across this sample there are 85,000 or so clones, with around 81% seen only once. Roughly two fifths of the sample is held by the ten biggest clonotypes.

Collaborating institutions collected whole blood in K2EDTA tubes following their own protocols. Collaborator samples were shipped for TCRbeta analysis as frozen whole blood, isolated PBMCs, or DNA extracted from either sample type. Spanning cysteine to phenylalanine, the CDR3 consists of 14 amino acids. Of all the DNA, just the CDR3 is kept, 42 bases in frame from base 1. Ends trimmed: V by 2 bases, J by 5 bases; bases unmatched to a gene: 3. CDR1 and CDR2, per the germline V gene (reference sequence), are LGHDT and YNNKEL. The rearranged chain carries TRBV3-1 (or the pseudogene TRBV3-2) and TRBJ1-1; the junction holds 9 bases that match TRBD1. Sample: peripheral blood. This TCR derives from an elderly man with acute or convalescent COVID-19. The CDR3 in this case is CASSQRQGVTEAFF. The nucleotides are TGTGCCAGCAGCCAACGACAGGGGGTGACTGAAGCTTTCTTT.